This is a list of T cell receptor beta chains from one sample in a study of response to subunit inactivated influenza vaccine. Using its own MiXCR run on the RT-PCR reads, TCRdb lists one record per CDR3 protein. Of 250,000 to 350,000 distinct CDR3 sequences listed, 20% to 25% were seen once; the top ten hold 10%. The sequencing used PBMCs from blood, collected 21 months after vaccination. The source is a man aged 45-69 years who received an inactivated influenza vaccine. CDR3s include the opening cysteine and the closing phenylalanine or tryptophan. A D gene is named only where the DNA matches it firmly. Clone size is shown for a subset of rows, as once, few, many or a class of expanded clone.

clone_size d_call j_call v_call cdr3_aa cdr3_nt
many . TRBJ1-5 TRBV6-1 CASSEASTVNQPQHF TGTGCCAGCAGTGAAGCTTCGACAGTTAATCAGCCCCAGCATTTT
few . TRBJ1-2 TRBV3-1 CASNLSKHGYTF TGTGCCAGCAATCTCTCTAAGCATGGCTACACCTTC
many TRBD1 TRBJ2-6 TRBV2 CASSRDRASGANVLTF TGTGCCAGCAGTAGGGACAGAGCCTCTGGGGCCAACGTCCTGACTTTC
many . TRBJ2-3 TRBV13 CASSLYTGSGSEYF TGTGCCAGCAGCTTGTATACGGGGAGCGGTTCAGAGTATTTT
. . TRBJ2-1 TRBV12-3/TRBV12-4 CASSFPRVDEQFF TGTGCCAGCAGTTTTCCCAGGGTTGATGAGCAGTTCTTC
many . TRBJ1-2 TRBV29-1 CSVPGLGGGYTF TGCAGCGTTCCGGGACTGGGGGGTGGCTACACCTTC
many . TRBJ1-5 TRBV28 CASSLGGVSNQPQHF TGTGCCAGCAGTTTAGGAGGGGTTAGCAATCAGCCCCAGCATTTT
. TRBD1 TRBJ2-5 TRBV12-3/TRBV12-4 CASSRHRGYSQETQYF TGTGCCAGCAGTCGTCACAGGGGATACAGCCAAGAGACCCAGTACTTC
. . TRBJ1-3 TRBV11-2 CASSRHREGVLSGNTIYF TGTGCCAGCAGCCGACACAGGGAAGGGGTTCTCTCTGGAAACACCATATATTTT
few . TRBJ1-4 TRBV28 CASSLGVTNEKLFF TGTGCCAGCAGTTTAGGGGTAACTAATGAAAAACTGTTTTTT
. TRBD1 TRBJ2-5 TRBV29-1 CSVAGQGGETQYF TGCAGCGTAGCTGGACAGGGCGGCGAGACCCAGTACTTC
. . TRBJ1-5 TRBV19 CASSIGATGNQPQHF TGTGCCAGTAGTATTGGGGCTACGGGCAATCAGCCCCAGCATTTT
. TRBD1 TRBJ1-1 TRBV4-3 CASSPTLAGGLNTEAFF TGCGCCAGCAGCCCAACTTTGGCAGGGGGCTTGAACACTGAAGCTTTCTTT
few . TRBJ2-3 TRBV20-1 CSARFTDTQYF TGCAGTGCTCGATTCACAGATACGCAGTATTTT
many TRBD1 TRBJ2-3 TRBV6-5 CASSYSWDRVLSTDTQYF TGTGCCAGCAGTTACTCGTGGGACAGGGTCCTAAGCACAGATACGCAGTATTTT
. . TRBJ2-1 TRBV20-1 CSADSGRSYNEQFF TGCAGTGCTGATAGCGGTCGCTCCTACAATGAGCAGTTCTTC
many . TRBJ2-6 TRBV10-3 CAISESIGGEFPGANVLTF TGTGCCATCAGTGAGTCGATTGGAGGGGAATTTCCTGGGGCCAACGTCCTGACTTTC
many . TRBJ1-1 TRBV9 CASSVSAIMDTEAFF TGTGCCAGCAGCGTATCGGCCATCATGGACACTGAAGCTTTCTTT
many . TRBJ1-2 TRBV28 CASTSGSLRYTF TGTGCCAGCACCTCTGGGTCTCTACGCTACACCTTC